This T cell receptor (beta chain) was sequenced for a study of shared clonotypes between healthy human individuals. Remarks on this clone: No antigen is known for it.

Clones were read by immunoSEQ multiplex PCR, and TCRdb kept only the in-frame ones, dropping some. The sample consists of about 690,000 clones, 90% of them appearing once. CD45RO+ cells went into CD8 memory alongside CCR7-negative CD45RA+ TemRA cells. Study-wide results and caveats: Across a handful of donors, naive CD4 shared around 5%, naive CD8 less than 4%, memory CD4 2.3%, memory CD8 approximately 0.4%.

The CDR3 runs to 17 residues. The V segment lost 4 bases and the J segment 5 bases; nucleotides outside the gene matches: 11. Germline V gives CDR1 SGHTA, CDR2 FQGTGA. The source of this sequence is a young man in good health. Some clones in this sample may be carry-over from other donors' samples. Input material: memory CD8+ T cells from PBMCs. Described subset: CD45RO+ cells pooled with CCR7-negative TemRA cells. This chain joins TRBV7-3 and TRBJ2-5, with TRBD1 matching 12 bases. CDR3 DNA: TGTGCCAGCAGCTCCTGGCCGGGACAGGGGGCGCGGGAGACCCAGTACTTC. Its protein is CASSSWPGQGARETQYF.